The subject of this entry is one T cell receptor (beta chain). The antigen is undetermined. PCR was performed a second time for roughly 7 to 11 cycles using a sample-barcoded 5' primer and a J-beta primer mix. In TCRdb, the 5' RACE reads were re-called with MiXCR into one record per CDR3 protein. Among 1.5 million to 2 million distinct CDR3 sequences listed, about 30% were seen once. The CDR3 has 12 amino acids. V lost 3 bases to trimming and J lost 6 bases, with 8 bases between them. Per germline, CDR1 SNHLY and CDR2 FYNNEI. This entry is derived from a study of blood T cells in healthy people across ages. Study-wide context: Template-switching capture recovered about one barcoded beta molecule per two T cells.

Study results and caveats: Naive T cell percentage strongly correlated with TCR beta diversity. TCR beta diversity, measured per million T cells, fell in a roughly linear way with age. When one million T cells were used, diversity estimates were thought to be underestimates.

The chain uses TRBV2 and TRBJ1-1; D is unclear. The sample consisted of blood. The TCR sequence derives from a young woman in good health. The CDR3 region has the DNA TGTGCCAGCAGTGAGTTTCGGGCTGAAGCTTTCTTT. Its translation: CASSEFRAEAFF. Drawing the rest from reference TRBV2 and TRBJ1-1, the complete variable domain is EPEVTQTPSHQVTQMGQEVILRCVPISNHLYFYWYRQILGQKVEFLVSFYNNEISEKSEIFDDQFSVERPDGSNFTLKIRSTKLEDSAMYFCASSEFRAEAFFGQGTRLTVV.